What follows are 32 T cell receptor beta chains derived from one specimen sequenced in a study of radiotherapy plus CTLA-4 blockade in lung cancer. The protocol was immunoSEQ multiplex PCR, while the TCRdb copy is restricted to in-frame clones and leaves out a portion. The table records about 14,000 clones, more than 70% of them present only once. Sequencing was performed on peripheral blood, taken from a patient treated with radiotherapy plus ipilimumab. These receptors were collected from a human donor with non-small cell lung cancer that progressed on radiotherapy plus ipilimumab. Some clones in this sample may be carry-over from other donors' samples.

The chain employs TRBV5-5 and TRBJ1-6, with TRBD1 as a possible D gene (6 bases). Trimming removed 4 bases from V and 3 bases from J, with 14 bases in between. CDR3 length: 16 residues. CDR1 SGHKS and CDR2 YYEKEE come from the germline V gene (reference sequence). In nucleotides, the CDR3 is TGTGCCAGCAGCCCGAGGGGGACGGACTATAATTCACCCCTCCACTTT. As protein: CASSPRGTDYNSPLHF.

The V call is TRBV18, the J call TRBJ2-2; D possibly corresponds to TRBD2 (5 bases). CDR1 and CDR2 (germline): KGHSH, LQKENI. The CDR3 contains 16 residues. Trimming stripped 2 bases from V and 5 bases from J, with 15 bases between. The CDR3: CASSPRGGRGTGELFF. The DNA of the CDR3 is TGTGCCAGCTCACCAAGAGGAGGCCGTGGTACCGGGGAGCTGTTTTTT.

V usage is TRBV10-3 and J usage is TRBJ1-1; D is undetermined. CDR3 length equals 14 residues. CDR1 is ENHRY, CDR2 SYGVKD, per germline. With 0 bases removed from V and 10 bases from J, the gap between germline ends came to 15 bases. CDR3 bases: TGTGCCATCAGTGAGTCGAAGTCGAGGATTGCAGCTTTCTTT. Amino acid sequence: CAISESKSRIAAFF.

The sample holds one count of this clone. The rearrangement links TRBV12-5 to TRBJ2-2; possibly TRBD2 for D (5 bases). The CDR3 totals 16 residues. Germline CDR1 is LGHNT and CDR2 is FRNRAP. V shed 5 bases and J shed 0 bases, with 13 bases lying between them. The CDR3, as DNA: TGTGCTAGTGGTAAAGGACTGTCCGCGAACACCGGGGAGCTGTTTTTT. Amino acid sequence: CASGKGLSANTGELFF.

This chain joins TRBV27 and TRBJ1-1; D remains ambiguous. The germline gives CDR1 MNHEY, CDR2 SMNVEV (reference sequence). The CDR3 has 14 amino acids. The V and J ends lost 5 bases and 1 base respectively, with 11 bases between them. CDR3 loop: CASSPPGKNTEAFF. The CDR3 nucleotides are TGTGCCAGCAGTCCGCCAGGAAAGAACACTGAAGCTTTCTTT.

The CDR3 spells CASSARLALNTGELFF. The CDR3 DNA is TGTGCCAGCAGCGCTCGCTTAGCCCTGAACACCGGGGAGCTGTTTTTT. The genes are TRBV9 and TRBJ2-2; D ambiguous. This CDR3 is built from 16 residues. V shed 3 bases and J shed 1 base, with 13 bases lying between them. The V gene's germline CDR1 is SGDLS and CDR2 YYNGEE.

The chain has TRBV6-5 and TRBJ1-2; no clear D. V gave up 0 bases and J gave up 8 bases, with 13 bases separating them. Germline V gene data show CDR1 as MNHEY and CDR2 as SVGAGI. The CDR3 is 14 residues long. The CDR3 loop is CASSYSRGGGGYTF. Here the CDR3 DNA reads TGTGCCAGCAGTTACTCTCGGGGTGGCGGGGGCTACACCTTC.

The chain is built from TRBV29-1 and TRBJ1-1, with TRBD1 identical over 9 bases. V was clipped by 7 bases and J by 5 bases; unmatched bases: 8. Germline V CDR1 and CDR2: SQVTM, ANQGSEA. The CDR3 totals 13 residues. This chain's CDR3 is CSGIRQGETEAFF. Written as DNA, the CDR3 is TGCAGCGGCATAAGACAGGGGGAAACTGAAGCTTTCTTT.

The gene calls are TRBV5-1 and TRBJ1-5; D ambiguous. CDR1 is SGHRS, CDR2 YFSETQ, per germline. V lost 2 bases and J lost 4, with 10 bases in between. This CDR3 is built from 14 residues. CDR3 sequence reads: CASSLEVRNQPQHF. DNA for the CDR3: TGCGCCAGCAGCTTAGAGGTGCGGAATCAGCCCCAGCATTTT.

CDR3 in amino acids: CASSSRGGRNEKLFF. The CDR3 region has the DNA TGTGCCAGCAGCTCGAGAGGGGGCAGGAATGAAAAACTGTTTTTT. The chain couples TRBV11-2 to TRBJ1-4, with TRBD1 identical over 7 bases. The CDR3 totals 15 residues. Germline V lookup: CDR1 SGHAT, CDR2 FQNNGV. Unmatched junction bases numbered 7, after V lost 4 bases and J lost 5 bases.

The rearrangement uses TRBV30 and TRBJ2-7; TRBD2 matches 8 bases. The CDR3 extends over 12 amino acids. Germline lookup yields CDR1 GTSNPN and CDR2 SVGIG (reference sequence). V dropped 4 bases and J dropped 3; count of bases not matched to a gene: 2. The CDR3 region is CAWKGTSYEQYF. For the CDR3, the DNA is TGTGCCTGGAAGGGGACTAGCTACGAGCAGTACTTC.

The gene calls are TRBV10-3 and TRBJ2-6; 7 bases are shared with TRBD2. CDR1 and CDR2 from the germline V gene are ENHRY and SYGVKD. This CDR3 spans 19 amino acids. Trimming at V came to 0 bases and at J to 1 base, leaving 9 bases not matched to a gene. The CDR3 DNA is TGTGCCATCAGTGAGTCTAATGCGGGGGTTACATCTGGGGCCAACGTCCTGACTTTC. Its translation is CAISESNAGVTSGANVLTF.

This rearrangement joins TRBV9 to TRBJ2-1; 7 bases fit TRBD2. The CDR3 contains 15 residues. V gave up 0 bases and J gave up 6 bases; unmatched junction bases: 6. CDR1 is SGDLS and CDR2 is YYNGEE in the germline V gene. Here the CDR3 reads CASSVVTGGGNEQFF. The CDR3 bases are TGTGCCAGCAGCGTAGTGACGGGAGGTGGCAATGAGCAGTTCTTC. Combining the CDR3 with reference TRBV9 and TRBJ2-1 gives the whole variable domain DSGVTQTPKHLITATGQRVTLRCSPRSGDLSVYWYQQSLDQGLQFLIQYYNGEERAKGNILERFSAQQFPDLHSELNLSSLELGDSALYFCASSVVTGGGNEQFFGPGTRLTVL.

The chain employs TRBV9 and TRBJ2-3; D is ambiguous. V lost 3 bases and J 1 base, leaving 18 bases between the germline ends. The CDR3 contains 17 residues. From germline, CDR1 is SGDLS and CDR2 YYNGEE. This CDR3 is CASSAQLVHYGTDTQYF. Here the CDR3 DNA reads TGTGCCAGCAGCGCCCAACTGGTCCACTACGGCACAGATACGCAGTATTTT.

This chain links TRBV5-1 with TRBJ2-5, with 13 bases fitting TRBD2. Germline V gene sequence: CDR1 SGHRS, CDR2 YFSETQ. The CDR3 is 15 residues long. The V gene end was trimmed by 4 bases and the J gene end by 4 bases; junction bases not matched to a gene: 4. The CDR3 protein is CASSAGTSGIETQYF. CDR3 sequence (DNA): TGCGCCAGCAGCGCCGGGACTAGCGGGATAGAGACCCAGTACTTC.

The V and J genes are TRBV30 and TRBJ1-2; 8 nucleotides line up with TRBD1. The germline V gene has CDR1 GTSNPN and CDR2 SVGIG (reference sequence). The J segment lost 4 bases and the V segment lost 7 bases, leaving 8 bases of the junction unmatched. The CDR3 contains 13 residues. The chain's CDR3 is CASSGGPSYGYTF. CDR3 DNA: TGTGCCTCATCAGGGGGCCCTAGCTATGGCTACACCTTC. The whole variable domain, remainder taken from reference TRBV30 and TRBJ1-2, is SQTIHQWPATLVQPVGSPLSLECTVEGTSNPNLYWYRQAAGRGLQLLFYSVGIGQISSEVPQNLSASRPQDRQFILSSKKLLLSDSGFYLCASSGGPSYGYTFGSGTRLTVV.

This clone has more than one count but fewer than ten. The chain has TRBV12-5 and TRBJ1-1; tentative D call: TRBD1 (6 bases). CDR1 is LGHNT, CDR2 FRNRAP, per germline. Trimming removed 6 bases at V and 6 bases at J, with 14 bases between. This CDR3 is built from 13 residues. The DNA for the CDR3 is TGTGCTAGTGGCTCACAGGGTGGAGCTGAAGCTTTCTTT. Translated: CASGSQGGAEAFF. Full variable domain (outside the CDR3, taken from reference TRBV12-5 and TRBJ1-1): DARVTQTPRHKVTEMGQEVTMRCQPILGHNTVFWYRQTMMQGLELLAYFRNRAPLDDSGMPKDRFSAEMPDATLATLKIQPSEPRDSAVYFCASGSQGGAEAFFGQGTRLTVV.

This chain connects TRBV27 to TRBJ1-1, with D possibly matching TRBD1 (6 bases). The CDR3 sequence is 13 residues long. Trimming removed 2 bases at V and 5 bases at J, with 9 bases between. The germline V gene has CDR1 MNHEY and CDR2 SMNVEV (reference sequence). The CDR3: CASSLRGGTEAFF. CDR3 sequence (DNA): TGTGCCAGCAGTTTAAGAGGGGGAACTGAAGCTTTCTTT.

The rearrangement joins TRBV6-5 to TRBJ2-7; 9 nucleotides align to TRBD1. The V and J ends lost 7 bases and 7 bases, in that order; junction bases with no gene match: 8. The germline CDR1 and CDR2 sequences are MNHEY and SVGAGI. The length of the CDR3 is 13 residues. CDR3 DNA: TGTGCCAGCACTCGAACAGGGGGCAGGGAGCAGTACTTC. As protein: CASTRTGGREQYF.

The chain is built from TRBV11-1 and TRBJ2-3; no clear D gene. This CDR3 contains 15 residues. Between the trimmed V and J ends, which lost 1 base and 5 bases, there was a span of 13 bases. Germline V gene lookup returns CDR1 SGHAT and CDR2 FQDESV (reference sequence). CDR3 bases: TGTGCCAGCAGCTTAGTATATATCGGCGGAGATACGCAGTATTTT. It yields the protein CASSLVYIGGDTQYF.

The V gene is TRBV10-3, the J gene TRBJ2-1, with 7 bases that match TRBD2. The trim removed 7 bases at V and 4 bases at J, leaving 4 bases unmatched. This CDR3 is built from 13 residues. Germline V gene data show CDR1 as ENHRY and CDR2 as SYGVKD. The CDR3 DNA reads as TGTGCCATCACGGCTAGCGGATACAATGAGCAGTTCTTC. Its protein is CAITASGYNEQFF.

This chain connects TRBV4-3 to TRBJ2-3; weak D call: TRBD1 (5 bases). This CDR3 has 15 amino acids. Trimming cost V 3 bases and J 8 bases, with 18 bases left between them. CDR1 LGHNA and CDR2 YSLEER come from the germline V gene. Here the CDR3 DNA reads TGCGCCAGCAGCCACGGTCCAGGGCGAGTGGGTACGCAGTATTTT. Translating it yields CASSHGPGRVGTQYF.

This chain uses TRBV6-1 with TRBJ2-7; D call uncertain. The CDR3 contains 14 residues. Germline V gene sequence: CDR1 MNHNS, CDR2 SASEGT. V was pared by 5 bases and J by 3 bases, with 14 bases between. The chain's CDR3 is CASSLRHTHYEQYF. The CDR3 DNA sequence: TGTGCCAGCAGTCTCCGACACACTCACTACGAGCAGTACTTC.

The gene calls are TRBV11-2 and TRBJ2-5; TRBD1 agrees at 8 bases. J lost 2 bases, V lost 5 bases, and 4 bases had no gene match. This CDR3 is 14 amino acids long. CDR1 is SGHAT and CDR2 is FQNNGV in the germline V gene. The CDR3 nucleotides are TGTGCCAGCAGCCAAGGACAGGGACAAGAGACCCAGTACTTC. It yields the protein CASSQGQGQETQYF.

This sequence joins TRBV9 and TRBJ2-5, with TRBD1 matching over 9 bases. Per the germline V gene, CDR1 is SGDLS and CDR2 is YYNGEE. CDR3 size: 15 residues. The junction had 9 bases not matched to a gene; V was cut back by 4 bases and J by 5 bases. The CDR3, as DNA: TGTGCCAGCAGCCCTCGGACAGGGGCTGCGGAGACCCAGTACTTC. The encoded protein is CASSPRTGAAETQYF.

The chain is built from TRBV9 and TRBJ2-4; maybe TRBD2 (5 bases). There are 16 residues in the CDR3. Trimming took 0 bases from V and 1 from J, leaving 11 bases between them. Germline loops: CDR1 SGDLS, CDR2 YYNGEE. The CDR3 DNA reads TGTGCCAGCAGCGTAGATATGGGAGCCGCCAAAAACATTCAGTACTTC. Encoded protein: CASSVDMGAAKNIQYF. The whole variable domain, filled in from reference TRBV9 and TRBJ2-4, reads DSGVTQTPKHLITATGQRVTLRCSPRSGDLSVYWYQQSLDQGLQFLIQYYNGEERAKGNILERFSAQQFPDLHSELNLSSLELGDSALYFCASSVDMGAAKNIQYFGAGTRLSVL.

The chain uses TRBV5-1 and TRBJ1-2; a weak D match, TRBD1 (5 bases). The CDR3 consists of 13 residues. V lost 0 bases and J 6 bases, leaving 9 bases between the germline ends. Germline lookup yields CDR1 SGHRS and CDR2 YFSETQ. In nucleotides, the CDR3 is TGCGCCAGCAGCTTGGCGGCAGGGAATGGCTACACCTTC. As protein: CASSLAAGNGYTF. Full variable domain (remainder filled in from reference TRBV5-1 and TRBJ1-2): KAGVTQTPRYLIKTRGQQVTLSCSPISGHRSVSWYQQTPGQGLQFLFEYFSETQRNKGNFPGRFSGRQFSNSRSEMNVSTLELGDSALYLCASSLAAGNGYTFGSGTRLTVV.

The CDR3: CASSLAGHQNTEAFF. In nucleotides, the CDR3 is TGTGCCAGCAGTCTAGCGGGACACCAGAACACTGAAGCTTTCTTT. The V gene is TRBV6-5, the J gene TRBJ1-1; perhaps TRBD1 as D (6 bases). The CDR3 extends over 15 amino acids. V was shortened by 5 bases and J by 1 base, with 14 bases between the two germline ends. The V gene's germline CDR1 is MNHEY and CDR2 SVGAGI.

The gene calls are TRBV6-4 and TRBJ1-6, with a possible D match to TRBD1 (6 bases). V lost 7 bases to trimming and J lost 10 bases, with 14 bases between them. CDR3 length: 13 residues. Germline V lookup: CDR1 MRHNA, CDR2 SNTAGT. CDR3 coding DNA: TGTGCCAGCAACCCGGACAGTAGGTCACCCCTCCACTTT. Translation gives CASNPDSRSPLHF.

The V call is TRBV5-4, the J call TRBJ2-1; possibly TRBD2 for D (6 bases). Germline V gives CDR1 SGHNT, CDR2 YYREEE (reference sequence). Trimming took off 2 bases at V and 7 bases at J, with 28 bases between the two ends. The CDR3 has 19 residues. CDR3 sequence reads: CASSFGGDQGRLVKNEQFF. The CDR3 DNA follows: TGTGCCAGCAGCTTTGGTGGGGACCAGGGTCGACTAGTGAAAAATGAGCAGTTCTTC.

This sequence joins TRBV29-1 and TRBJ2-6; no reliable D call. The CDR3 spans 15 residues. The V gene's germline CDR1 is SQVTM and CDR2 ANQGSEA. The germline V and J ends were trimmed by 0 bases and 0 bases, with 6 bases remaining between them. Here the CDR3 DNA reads TGCAGCGTTGAAGACTCCCCCTCTGGGGCCAACGTCCTGACTTTC. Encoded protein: CSVEDSPSGANVLTF.

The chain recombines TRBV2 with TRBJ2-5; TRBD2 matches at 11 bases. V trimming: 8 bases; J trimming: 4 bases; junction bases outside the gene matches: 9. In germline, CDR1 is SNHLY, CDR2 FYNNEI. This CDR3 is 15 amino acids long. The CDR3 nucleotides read TGTGCCAGCCAATCATTAGCGGGGGGGCCAGAGACCCAGTACTTC. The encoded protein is CASQSLAGGPETQYF.